The clone carrying this T cell receptor beta chain has only a few counts. Profiled with immunoSEQ multiplex PCR; TCRdb holds only in-frame clones, not every one. Of more than 60,000 clones in the sample, approximately 83% were seen once. This record belongs to a study of T cell responses to AZD1222 COVID-19 vaccine. The sequence came from an adult who received the AZD1222 COVID-19 vaccine. Source: peripheral blood, taken 28 days after the second AZD1222 dose.

The DNA of the CDR3 is TGTGCCAGCAGCCCCATGGGGGGGGCTAACTATGGCTACACCTTC. Protein product: CASSPMGGANYGYTF. J is TRBJ1-2 and V is TRBV7-2; possible D gene TRBD1, 5 bases. V was cut by 5 bases and J by 0 bases, with 13 bases left in between. This CDR3 spans 15 amino acids. Germline assignment: CDR1 SGHTA and CDR2 FQGNSA.